Each of the 30 T cell receptor beta chains below was sequenced from the same sample in a study of OX40 agonist ivuxolimab in advanced cancers. This table comes from immunoSEQ multiplex PCR, and its TCRdb copy is limited to in-frame clones, with some not included. Among tens of thousands of clones listed, about 86% were seen once. This specimen was CD4+ or CD8+ T cells sorted from blood, taken in a trial of the OX40 agonist ivuxolimab. The source of these receptors is an adult with an advanced solid tumor such as melanoma, head and neck, liver or kidney cancer.

The rearrangement uses TRBV27 and TRBJ2-7, with 14 bases aligning to TRBD2. The germline V gene has CDR1 MNHEY and CDR2 SMNVEV (reference sequence). V shed 5 bases, J shed 6 bases, and the junction held 6 bases outside the gene matches. CDR3 length: 15 residues. The CDR3 loop is CASSRGTSGRVEQYF. The CDR3 DNA reads as TGTGCCAGCAGTCGGGGGACTAGCGGGAGAGTCGAGCAGTACTTC.

The V and J genes are TRBV6-5 and TRBJ2-5; no clear D gene. Trimming removed 5 bases from V and 4 bases from J, with 11 bases in between. There are 13 residues in the CDR3. Germline CDR1 reads MNHEY; CDR2 reads SVGAGI. CDR3 DNA: TGTGCCAGCAGTACCCCTTGGGGAGAGACCCAGTACTTC. Translation gives CASSTPWGETQYF.

A few counts support this clone. The CDR3 DNA follows: TGTGCCAGCAGCCGGGCGGACTATGGCTACACCTTC. Its translation is CASSRADYGYTF. The V call is TRBV4-2, the J call TRBJ1-2, with no clear D. This CDR3 has 12 amino acids. V shed 4 bases and J shed 3 bases, with 6 bases lying between them. The V gene's germline CDR1 is LGHNA and CDR2 YNFKEQ.

This sequence joins TRBV7-9 and TRBJ2-3, with D perhaps TRBD1 (6 bases). The CDR3 is made up of 18 amino acids. Germline CDR1 reads SEHNR; CDR2 reads FQNEAQ (reference sequence). Trimming pared 5 bases from V and 1 base from J, leaving 22 bases between. The CDR3 spells CASSDTKFTGPGTDTQYF. The CDR3 DNA reads TGTGCCAGCAGCGATACTAAATTCACAGGGCCAGGCACAGATACGCAGTATTTT.

This clone was detected only once. The CDR3 loop reads CASSEGQGYQPQHF. The CDR3 DNA sequence: TGTGCCAGCAGTGAAGGGCAGGGGTATCAGCCCCAGCATTTT. The chain carries TRBV2 and TRBJ1-5; tentative D call: TRBD1 (6 bases). CDR3 length: 14 amino acids. Germline V lookup: CDR1 SNHLY, CDR2 FYNNEI. V lost 1 base and J 5 bases, leaving 9 bases between the germline ends. Filled out from reference TRBV2 and TRBJ1-5, the complete variable domain reads EPEVTQTPSHQVTQMGQEVILRCVPISNHLYFYWYRQILGQKVEFLVSFYNNEISEKSEIFDDQFSVERPDGSNFTLKIRSTKLEDSAMYFCASSEGQGYQPQHFGDGTRLSIL.

The V gene is TRBV19, the J gene TRBJ2-2; 8 bases line up with TRBD1. V dropped 5 bases and J dropped 2; count of bases not matched to a gene: 10. This CDR3 is built from 17 residues. CDR1 is LNHDA and CDR2 is SQIVND in the germline V gene (reference sequence). Written as DNA, the CDR3 is TGTGCCAGTAGTGGGACAGGTGACAAACACAACACCGGGGAGCTGTTTTTT. Translating gives CASSGTGDKHNTGELFF.

The chain has TRBV13 and TRBJ1-1, with D possibly being TRBD1 (6 bases). V was shortened by 6 bases and J by 5 bases, with 13 bases between the two germline ends. This CDR3 is 13 amino acids long. Germline-derived CDR1 and CDR2 are PRHDT and FYEKMQ (reference sequence). CDR3 DNA sequence: TGTGCCAGCAGTCCGAGGGGGGTGACTGAAGCTTTCTTT. Its protein is CASSPRGVTEAFF.

The V and J genes are TRBV4-1 and TRBJ2-1; 7 bases agree with TRBD2. Trimming cost V 4 bases and J 7 bases; bases outside gene matches: 10. From germline, CDR1 is MGHRA and CDR2 YSYEKL. There are 15 residues in the CDR3. CDR3 amino acids: CASSPFGGTENEQFF. The CDR3 DNA reads as TGCGCCAGCAGCCCCTTCGGGGGGACCGAGAATGAGCAGTTCTTC.

The chain links TRBV7-6 to TRBJ2-3, with D possibly matching TRBD1 (6 bases). CDR1 and CDR2 from the germline V gene are SGHVS and FNYEAQ. There are 14 residues in the CDR3. V gave up 3 bases and J gave up 4 bases, with 11 bases separating them. CDR3 sequence (DNA): TGTGCCAGCAGCTTCGGACAGAAGTCAGATACGCAGTATTTT. Amino acids: CASSFGQKSDTQYF.

This chain connects TRBV11-3 to TRBJ1-2, with D possibly being TRBD1 (5 bases). CDR3 length: 14 amino acids. Germline V gene data show CDR1 as SGHNT and CDR2 as YENEEA. V dropped 1 base and J dropped 4 bases, with 10 bases sitting between them. The CDR3 sequence is CASSLVAGSYGYTF. CDR3 bases: TGTGCCAGCAGCTTAGTGGCAGGGTCCTATGGCTACACCTTC.

The gene calls are TRBV6-5 and TRBJ1-1; no reliable D call. The V gene's germline CDR1 is MNHEY and CDR2 SVGAGI. Trimming cost V 5 bases and J 4 bases, with 8 bases left between them. This CDR3 contains 12 residues. CDR3 amino acids: CASSVLGTEAFF. CDR3 DNA: TGTGCCAGCAGTGTCTTGGGCACTGAAGCTTTCTTT.

This chain links TRBV9 with TRBJ2-5; 7 positions agree with TRBD1. This CDR3 spans 15 amino acids. Trimming at V came to 2 bases and at J to 5 bases, leaving 9 bases not matched to a gene. Per the germline V gene, CDR1 is SGDLS and CDR2 is YYNGEE. In DNA form, the CDR3 reads TGTGCCAGCAGCGTCGCAGGGGGTTTAGGCGAGACCCAGTACTTC. It specifies CASSVAGGLGETQYF.

The gene calls are TRBV9 and TRBJ2-2; unclear D gene. Trimming cost V 4 bases and J 3 bases, with 13 bases left between them. The germline gives CDR1 SGDLS, CDR2 YYNGEE. This CDR3 has 15 amino acids. In nucleotides, the CDR3 is TGTGCCAGCAGCCCGTGGGGATGGGACACCGGGGAGCTGTTTTTT. It yields the protein CASSPWGWDTGELFF.

The gene calls are TRBV7-8 and TRBJ1-2; D is unresolved. V gave up 0 bases and J gave up 0 bases, with 5 bases separating them. The CDR3 extends over 14 amino acids. Germline CDR1 and CDR2: SGHVS and FQNEAQ. CDR3 bases: TGTGCCAGCAGCTTAGCCGGGACTAACTATGGCTACACCTTC. It yields the protein CASSLAGTNYGYTF.

To note about this clone: The junction differs from germline at one of its ends, possibly a read error. In DNA form, the CDR3 reads TGTGCCACCAGTTGGGGAGTGAACACTGAAGCTTTCTTT. Protein sequence: CATSWGVNTEAFF. The chain links TRBV27 to TRBJ1-1; D ambiguous. Per germline, CDR1 MNHEY and CDR2 SMNVEV (reference sequence). The CDR3 is made up of 13 amino acids.

The chain links TRBV5-4 to TRBJ1-1; D remains ambiguous. CDR3 length: 13 residues. Germline V CDR1 and CDR2: SGHNT, YYREEE (reference sequence). The V end was cut by 0 bases, the J end by 4 bases, with 7 bases between. The CDR3 nucleotides are TGTGCCAGCAGCTTGGGGGGAGGCACTGAAGCTTTCTTT. It codes for CASSLGGGTEAFF.

The chain uses TRBV27 and TRBJ2-7; 11 bases are a match to TRBD2. V shed 5 bases, J shed 2 bases, and the junction held 5 bases outside the gene matches. This CDR3 contains 15 residues. From germline, CDR1 is MNHEY and CDR2 SMNVEV (reference sequence). This CDR3 reads CASSPGTSGTYEQYF. The CDR3 nucleotides read TGTGCCAGCAGTCCCGGGACTAGCGGAACCTACGAGCAGTACTTC.

This clone has only a few counts. The gene calls are TRBV2 and TRBJ1-2; 9 bases are a match to TRBD1. CDR1 is SNHLY, CDR2 FYNNEI, per germline. The CDR3 totals 19 residues. The junction had 20 bases not matched to a gene; V was cut back by 5 bases and J by 4 bases. CDR3 DNA sequence: TGTGCCAGCAGTTCTGACCCTAAGCGGACAGGGGCCCACCTCTATGGCTACACCTTC. Translating gives CASSSDPKRTGAHLYGYTF.

This rearrangement joins TRBV6-5 to TRBJ1-1, with 8 positions matching TRBD1. Germline V gene sequence: CDR1 MNHEY, CDR2 SVGAGI. V dropped 7 bases and J dropped 4; count of bases not matched to a gene: 5. CDR3 length: 13 residues. The CDR3 nucleotides read TGTGCCAGCACGAAAGACAGGGGCACTGAAGCTTTCTTT. It translates to CASTKDRGTEAFF.

The J gene is TRBJ2-7, the V gene TRBV27; possible D gene TRBD1, 5 bases. Germline assignment: CDR1 MNHEY and CDR2 SMNVEV (reference sequence). This CDR3 contains 14 residues. V lost 2 bases and J lost 3, with 11 bases in between. The CDR3 loop is CASSLKGIGYEQYF. As DNA, the CDR3 is TGTGCCAGCAGTTTAAAGGGGATCGGCTACGAGCAGTACTTC.

There are a few counts of this clone. The chain couples TRBV9 to TRBJ2-7, with D tentatively TRBD1 (6 bases). The CDR3 is 17 residues long. CDR1 and CDR2 (germline): SGDLS, YYNGEE. Trimming shortened V by 0 bases and J by 0 bases, and 16 bases separated the two germline ends. The CDR3: CASSVGLGAPDSYEQYF. DNA of the CDR3: TGTGCCAGCAGCGTAGGTTTGGGGGCCCCAGACTCCTACGAGCAGTACTTC.

CDR3 sequence reads: CASSQDLVSFTDTQYF. DNA of the CDR3: TGCGCCAGCAGCCAAGATCTAGTTTCGTTCACAGATACGCAGTATTTT. V gene TRBV4-1 combines with J gene TRBJ2-3; the D is unclear. The V gene's germline CDR1 is MGHRA and CDR2 YSYEKL. The CDR3 is made up of 16 amino acids. Trimming left V 0 bases short and J 2 bases short, with 12 bases between.

V is TRBV5-1 and J is TRBJ2-1; weak D call: TRBD2 (6 bases). Germline V gene lookup returns CDR1 SGHRS and CDR2 YFSETQ. CDR3 length: 16 amino acids. V shed 0 bases and J shed 2 bases, with 12 bases lying between them. CDR3 nucleotide sequence: TGCGCCAGCAGCTTGGAATGGGGAGGTCCCTACAATGAGCAGTTCTTC. Translated, it gives CASSLEWGGPYNEQFF.

V is TRBV30 and J is TRBJ2-7, with a possible D match to TRBD2 (5 bases). V was cut by 0 bases and J by 7 bases, with 7 bases left in between. The CDR3 contains 11 residues. Germline V lookup: CDR1 GTSNPN, CDR2 SVGIG (reference sequence). CDR3 amino acids: CAWSVGGEQYF. The CDR3 region has the DNA TGTGCCTGGAGTGTCGGCGGGGAGCAGTACTTC.

The rearrangement uses TRBV27 and TRBJ1-1; D remains ambiguous. Germline V gives CDR1 MNHEY, CDR2 SMNVEV (reference sequence). Trimming left V 3 bases short and J 4 bases short, with 6 bases between. CDR3 size: 12 residues. The CDR3 is CASSFSGTEAFF. The DNA for the CDR3 is TGTGCCAGCAGTTTCTCGGGCACTGAAGCTTTCTTT.

The chain is built from TRBV5-1 and TRBJ1-2; 7 bases are shared with TRBD1. J lost 7 bases, V lost 4 bases, and 7 bases had no gene match. The CDR3 has 13 amino acids. Germline V gene sequence: CDR1 SGHRS, CDR2 YFSETQ. The CDR3 DNA follows: TGCGCCAGCAGCCCGGACAGGAGGAGTGGCTACACCTTC. Translating it yields CASSPDRRSGYTF.

J is TRBJ2-2 and V is TRBV13; TRBD1 or TRBD2 may be the D gene (5 bases each). Germline V CDR1 and CDR2: PRHDT, FYEKMQ (reference sequence). This CDR3 has 16 amino acids. Trimming cost V 6 bases and J 0 bases, with 14 bases left between them. The CDR3 region is CASSEGLPSNTGELFF. Written as DNA, the CDR3 is TGTGCCAGCAGTGAGGGGTTACCTTCGAACACCGGGGAGCTGTTTTTT.

V usage is TRBV2 and J usage is TRBJ1-1, with TRBD1 identical over 9 bases. CDR3 size: 16 residues. The V gene's germline CDR1 is SNHLY and CDR2 FYNNEI. J gave up 4 bases and V 5 bases, and 11 bases lay outside the gene matches. The CDR3 protein is CASSPGTGFRGTEAFF. The CDR3 nucleotides are TGTGCCAGCAGTCCCGGGACAGGGTTTCGGGGCACTGAAGCTTTCTTT.

The gene calls are TRBV19 and TRBJ2-1; D is unresolved. Trimming left V 3 bases short and J 7 bases short, with 7 bases between. Germline CDR1 is LNHDA and CDR2 is SQIVND (reference sequence). The CDR3 is made up of 12 amino acids. The CDR3 coding sequence is TGTGCCAGTAGTATCGGCGTAAATGAGCAGTTCTTC. Amino acids: CASSIGVNEQFF.

This clone occurred once. V is TRBV6-1 and J is TRBJ2-5, with 9 nucleotides matching TRBD2. Trimming at V came to 7 bases and at J to 5 bases, leaving 5 bases not matched to a gene. The CDR3 has 13 residues. Looked up from germline, CDR1 is MNHNS and CDR2 is SASEGT. CDR3 sequence reads: CASTSGVGETQYF. CDR3 bases: TGTGCCAGCACTAGCGGGGTTGGCGAGACCCAGTACTTC.